The 3 T cell receptor beta chains in this list originate from one sample, sequenced in a study of T cell responses to AZD1222 COVID-19 vaccine. Clones were sequenced by immunoSEQ multiplex PCR, and TCRdb holds only the in-frame ones, with some missing. Here the sample spans about 140,000 clones, approximately 90% being singletons. This sample comprised peripheral blood, obtained on day 0 of AZD1222 vaccination. The receptors here all came from an adult in good health.

With respect to this clone: One junction end disagrees with the germline gene, perhaps due to a read error. The genes are TRBV7-7 and TRBJ1-6; weak D call: TRBD1 (5 bases). The CDR3 runs 15 residues. Germline CDR1 is SSHAT and CDR2 is FNYEAQ (reference sequence). CDR3 in amino acids: CASSLKGVRDSPLHF. The CDR3 coding sequence is TGTGCTAGCAGCTTGAAAGGGGTAAGGGATTCACCCCTCCACTTT.

This sequence joins TRBV5-5 and TRBJ1-4; the match to TRBD1 covers 9 bases. This CDR3 has 13 amino acids. Looked up from germline, CDR1 is SGHKS and CDR2 is YYEKEE (reference sequence). V dropped 1 base and J dropped 10; count of bases not matched to a gene: 2. Here the CDR3 DNA reads TGTGCCAGCAGCTTGACAGGGGGCGTAAAACTGTTTTTT. Translating it yields CASSLTGGVKLFF.

The chain has TRBV30 and TRBJ1-1; the match to TRBD1 covers 12 bases. V lost 0 bases, J lost 10 bases, and 6 bases stayed unmatched. The germline gives CDR1 GTSNPN, CDR2 SVGIG (reference sequence). There are 14 residues in the CDR3. CDR3 sequence (DNA): TGTGCCTGGAGTGTAGATGGGACAGGGGGCGCAGCTTTCTTT. This codes for CAWSVDGTGGAAFF.